This T cell receptor (beta chain) was retrieved from a study of blood T cell repertoires in COVID-19. For the study at large: In each case, the material was cDNA or gDNA derived from T cells, B-cell-depleted T cells, or PBMCs.

As handled by the study authors: Amplification of reference gene primers was used by the study to estimate nucleated cell counts. The assay was immunoSEQ multiplex PCR, and TCRdb's table has in-frame clones only and misses some. V and J calls and clone size are copied from that table; D and trimming were computed from the DNA. The profile shows roughly 200,000 clones, around 83% of them singletons. V shed 4 bases, J shed 2 bases, and the junction held 8 bases outside the gene matches. Germline V gene data show CDR1 as SGDLS and CDR2 as YYNGEE. The CDR3 contains 16 residues. This sequence originates from a woman aged 80 or older with COVID-19, enrolled during active disease. The sample comprised peripheral blood. The chain recombines TRBV9 with TRBJ1-5; 8 positions agree with TRBD1. This CDR3 is CASSKSLDRGNQPQHF. CDR3 coding DNA: TGTGCCAGCAGCAAATCCTTGGACAGGGGCAATCAGCCCCAGCATTTT.